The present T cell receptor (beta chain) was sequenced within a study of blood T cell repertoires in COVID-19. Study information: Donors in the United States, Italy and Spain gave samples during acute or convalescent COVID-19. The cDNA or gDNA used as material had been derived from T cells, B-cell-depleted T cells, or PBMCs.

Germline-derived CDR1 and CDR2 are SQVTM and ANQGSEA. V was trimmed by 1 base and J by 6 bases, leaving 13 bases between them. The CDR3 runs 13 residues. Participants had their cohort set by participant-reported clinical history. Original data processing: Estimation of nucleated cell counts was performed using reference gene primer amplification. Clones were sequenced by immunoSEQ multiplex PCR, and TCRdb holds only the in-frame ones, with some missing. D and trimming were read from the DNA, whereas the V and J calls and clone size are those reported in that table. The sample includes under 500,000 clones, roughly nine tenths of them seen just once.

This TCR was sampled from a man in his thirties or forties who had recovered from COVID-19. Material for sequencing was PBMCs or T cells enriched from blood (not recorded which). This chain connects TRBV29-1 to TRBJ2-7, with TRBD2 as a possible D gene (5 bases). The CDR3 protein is CSVEGGSGSEQYF. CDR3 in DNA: TGCAGCGTTGAAGGAGGGTCAGGCTCCGAGCAGTACTTC.